This T cell receptor beta chain was retrieved from a study of long-term antiretroviral therapy in people with HIV. Germline-derived CDR1 and CDR2 are MNHNS and SASEGT. Between the trimmed V and J ends, which lost 8 bases and 8 bases, there was a span of 21 bases. The CDR3 has 15 amino acids. Investigators performed immunoSEQ version v3.0 at survey level. Sequenced by immunoSEQ multiplex PCR; TCRdb stores in-frame clones only, minus some. Counted here are about 28,000 clones, about 90% occurring once; the ten biggest clones make up 7% to 9.5%. A remark on this clone: Its antigen is unidentified.

Study-wide results and caveats: Against controls, HIV repertoires showed narrower ranges of CDR3 length. Those clones which expanded before ART made up the dominant part of the repertoire at all time points. Even long-term ART left TRB diversity below transplant donor controls, despite gains.

This receptor was taken from a man aged 45-65 years with HIV. Sample: unsorted PBMCs, taken 3.2 years before starting antiretroviral therapy. The V gene is TRBV6-1, the J gene TRBJ1-4, with D unclear. The CDR3 nucleotides are TGTGCCAGCGCGCCGCCCCGGGTTGTCTGGGAAAAACTGTTTTTT. It codes for CASAPPRVVWEKLFF.